The rows below give T cell receptor beta chains drawn from one sample of a study of blood T cells in healthy people across ages. TCRdb redid the calling of the 5' RACE reads with MiXCR, one entry per CDR3 protein. The table lists about a million distinct CDR3 sequences, just over 50% of them singletons. The sequencing input was blood. Receptors originate from an older woman in good health. Both conserved end residues are part of each CDR3. Each record gives: D gene, J gene, clone size, V gene, CDR3 DNA, CDR3 protein. The D gene is left open where the match is weak. Clone size, where shown, is once, few, many, or a class for clones that have expanded.

TRBD1 | TRBJ2-3 | few | TRBV10-1 | TGCGCCAGCAGCTCGGGACAGGGGGAAGATACGCAGTATTTT | CASSSGQGEDTQYF
- | TRBJ1-1 | - | TRBV6-2/TRBV6-3 | TGTGCCAGCAGTCGCAGACCGTCCCTAAGGGGGAACACTGAAGCTTTCTTT | CASSRRPSLRGNTEAFF
- | TRBJ2-4 | - | TRBV29-1 | TGCAGCGTCGAATTTGGTGACATTCAGTACTTC | CSVEFGDIQYF
- | TRBJ1-5 | - | TRBV14 | TGTGCCAGCAGCCAATCATTACAGGGAGCACAGCATTTT | CASSQSLQGAQHF
- | TRBJ2-7 | - | TRBV12-3/TRBV12-4 | TGTGCCAGCAGTGCTCCCCGGACTGCCCTACGCCCCTACAATGAGCAGTACTTC | CASSAPRTALRPYNEQYF
TRBD2 | TRBJ2-1 | - | TRBV3-1 | TGTGCCAGCAGCCAAGATCTACTAGCGGGAGTTAGTGAGCAGTTCTTC | CASSQDLLAGVSEQFF
- | TRBJ1-3 | few | TRBV12-3/TRBV12-4 | TGTGCCAGCAGTTTATCTGGAAACACCATATATTTT | CASSLSGNTIYF
- | TRBJ2-7 | - | TRBV10-1 | TGCGCCAGCAGTGAGGGACCGCTTTCCAATGAGCAGTACTTC | CASSEGPLSNEQYF
TRBD1 | TRBJ2-7 | - | TRBV12-3/TRBV12-4 | TGTGCCAGCAGTTTTGCGGACAGGGTCACCTACGAGCAGTACTTC | CASSFADRVTYEQYF
TRBD2 | TRBJ2-4 | many | TRBV3-1 | TGTGCCAGCAGCCAAGAGGATCTAGCGGGAGGGTTTCTAGCCAAAAACATTCAGTACTTC | CASSQEDLAGGFLAKNIQYF
- | TRBJ2-5 | - | TRBV21-1 | TGTGCCAGCAGCAAAGGAGCGGAGACCCAGTACTTC | CASSKGAETQYF
- | TRBJ2-7 | - | TRBV5-1 | TGCGCCAGCAGCTTGGACAGTGCCTTTACCTACGAGCAGTACTTC | CASSLDSAFTYEQYF
- | TRBJ2-1 | few | TRBV18 | TGTGCCAGCGTCGGCCCGGGCGGAAATGAGCAGTTCTTC | CASVGPGGNEQFF
- | TRBJ2-6 | - | TRBV19 | TGTGCCAGTAGTACGCAGATCTCTGGGGCCAACGTCCTGACTTTC | CASSTQISGANVLTF
- | TRBJ1-6 | - | TRBV15 | TGTGCCACCAGCAGAGTTGGGAACTCACCCCTCCACTTT | CATSRVGNSPLHF
- | TRBJ1-2 | - | TRBV20-1 | TGCAGTGCCCGGGGGGCAGGAGGAGATGGCTACACCTTC | CSARGAGGDGYTF
- | TRBJ2-7 | - | TRBV20-1 | TGCAGTGCTAGTCATGGGCCAGGGGGGTCTTACGAGCAGTACTTC | CSASHGPGGSYEQYF
- | TRBJ2-1 | - | TRBV7-2 | TGTGCCAGCACCCTCCCTATTTACAATGAGCAGTTCTTC | CASTLPIYNEQFF
- | TRBJ2-5 | - | TRBV15 | TGTGCCACCAGCAGCTTACAAGAGACCCAGTACTTC | CATSSLQETQYF
TRBD2 | TRBJ2-5 | once | TRBV30 | TGTGCCTGGAGTCCCCTCGGACTAGCGGGAGTATTATCGGAGACCCAGTACTTC | CAWSPLGLAGVLSETQYF
TRBD1 | TRBJ2-6 | many | TRBV20-1 | TGCAGTGCTAGAGAGGGACAGGGTGACTCTGGGGCCAACGTCCTGACTTTC | CSAREGQGDSGANVLTF
- | TRBJ2-4 | - | TRBV4-2 | TGTGCCAGCAGCCAAGATCAGGGGGAGGGTACGACATTCGAGTACATTCAGTACTTC | CASSQDQGEGTTFEYIQYF
- | TRBJ2-6 | - | TRBV4-1 | TGCGCCAGCAGCCAAGGAAGACCGGTTAGCTCTGGGGCCAACGTCCTGACTTTC | CASSQGRPVSSGANVLTF
- | TRBJ2-4 | - | TRBV20-1 | TGCAGTGCTAGAGATAGAGGCGGTACCATTCAGTACTTC | CSARDRGGTIQYF
- | TRBJ2-6 | - | TRBV10-3 | TGTGCCATCAGTACCGGGGGCGAAGGTTCTGGGGCCAACGTCCTGACTTTC | CAISTGGEGSGANVLTF
- | TRBJ2-5 | few | TRBV13 | TGTGCCAGCAGCACCCGGGTCGAAGAGACCCAGTACTTC | CASSTRVEETQYF
- | TRBJ2-1 | - | TRBV7-2 | TGTGCCAGCAGCTCGTACAGAGTCAATGAGCAGTTCTTC | CASSSYRVNEQFF
- | TRBJ2-7 | few | TRBV4-2 | TGTGCCAGCAGCCAAGAGCCCATCGGAGGGTTCTCCTACGAGCAGTACTTC | CASSQEPIGGFSYEQYF
- | TRBJ2-3 | - | TRBV18 | TGTGCCAGCTCTCCCGGGACACCCACAGATACGCAGTATTTT | CASSPGTPTDTQYF
TRBD2 | TRBJ2-5 | - | TRBV20-1 | TGCAGTGCTAGGAGACTAGCGGCCACCTACAATGAGCAGTACTTC | CSARRLAATYNEQYF
- | TRBJ1-1 | - | TRBV29-1 | TGCAGCGTTGAAGATCTTTCCGATGGATTCCTTGGGGACACTGAAGCTTTCTTT | CSVEDLSDGFLGDTEAFF
TRBD2 | TRBJ2-3 | few | TRBV12-5 | TGTGCTAGTGGCCCCGGGACTAGCGGGAGTAGAGATACGCAGTATTTT | CASGPGTSGSRDTQYF
- | TRBJ2-3 | - | TRBV2 | TGTGCCAGCCGACAGCTTCCTGGCGGTGCGGATACGCAGTATTTT | CASRQLPGGADTQYF
- | TRBJ2-1 | few | TRBV12-3/TRBV12-4 | TGTGCCAGCAGCCGAGGAGAACTTGATGAGCAGTTCTTC | CASSRGELDEQFF
TRBD2 | TRBJ2-1 | once | TRBV20-1 | TGCAGTGGGCGGGAGGGCCCCCACAATGAGCAGTTCTTC | CSGREGPHNEQFF
TRBD2 | TRBJ2-4 | - | TRBV3-1 | TGTGCCAGCAGGCCTACTAGCGGGAGGGCCAGGGACATTCAGTACTTC | CASRPTSGRARDIQYF
TRBD1 | TRBJ2-5 | - | TRBV12-3/TRBV12-4 | TGTGCCAGCACGCCAGGGGGCAAGACCCAGTACTTC | CASTPGGKTQYF
TRBD1 | TRBJ2-6 | - | TRBV5-1 | TGCGCCAGCAGTCCAAAGACAGGGTTTGGGGCCAACGTCCTGACTTTC | CASSPKTGFGANVLTF
- | TRBJ2-3 | - | TRBV29-1 | TGCAGCGTGACTGGGGGAGGAGGAGATACGCAGTATTTT | CSVTGGGGDTQYF
TRBD1 | TRBJ1-5 | - | TRBV2 | TGTGCCAGCAGCCCCCGGACAGGTCCTCGTTATCAGCCCCAGCATTTT | CASSPRTGPRYQPQHF
- | TRBJ2-4 | - | TRBV20-1 | TGCAGTGCTAGAAGGACAGCCAAAAACATTCAGTACTTC | CSARRTAKNIQYF
- | TRBJ2-5 | - | TRBV20-1 | TGCAGTGTCACAGTCAGGGGGCCTAGCGGGATTGACAATGAGCAGTACTTC | CSVTVRGPSGIDNEQYF
- | TRBJ2-5 | - | TRBV7-3 | TGTGCCAGCAGCTTATTTGTAGAAGAGACCCAGTACTTC | CASSLFVEETQYF
TRBD1 | TRBJ2-7 | - | TRBV28 | TGTGCCAGCAGACCCGGACAGGTTTACTACGAGCAGTACTTC | CASRPGQVYYEQYF
- | TRBJ2-7 | - | TRBV9 | TGTGCCAGCAGCCCAAAGGGACCGACGGCCTACGTCGAGCAGTACTTC | CASSPKGPTAYVEQYF
TRBD2 | TRBJ2-7 | once | TRBV27 | TGTGCCAGCAGTGTTGCTAGCGGGAGTGGCGAGCAGTACTTC | CASSVASGSGEQYF
TRBD1 | TRBJ1-5 | - | TRBV7-2 | TGTGCCAGCAGCTTCGCCGGGACAGTTGGGCCCCAGCATTTT | CASSFAGTVGPQHF
- | TRBJ2-3 | few | TRBV14 | TGTGCCAGCAGCCAATGGGGTAGCGGATCTAGCACAGATACGCAGTATTTT | CASSQWGSGSSTDTQYF
- | TRBJ1-1 | - | TRBV13 | TGTGCCAGCAGCCCCAACAGGGTGCGGGTTGAAGCTTTCTTT | CASSPNRVRVEAFF
- | TRBJ2-6 | once | TRBV7-2 | TGTGCCAGCAGCTTAGCACTGGCAGGGCGTGGGGCCAACGTCCTGACTTTC | CASSLALAGRGANVLTF